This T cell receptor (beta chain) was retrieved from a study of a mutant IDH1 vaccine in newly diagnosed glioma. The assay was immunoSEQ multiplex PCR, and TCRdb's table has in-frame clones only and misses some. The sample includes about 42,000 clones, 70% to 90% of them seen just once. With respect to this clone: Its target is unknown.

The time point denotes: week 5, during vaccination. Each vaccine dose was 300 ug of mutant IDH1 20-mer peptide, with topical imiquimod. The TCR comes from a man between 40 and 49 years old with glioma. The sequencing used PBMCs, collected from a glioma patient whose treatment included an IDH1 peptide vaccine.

CDR3 DNA: TGTGCCAGCAGCTCTTTCGACTTGGGGTGGGACGAGCAGTACTTC. The encoded protein is CASSSFDLGWDEQYF. The chain is built from TRBV5-4 and TRBJ2-7, with D unresolved. This CDR3 is built from 15 residues. Germline CDR1 reads SGHNT; CDR2 reads YYREEE (reference sequence). Trimming stripped 3 bases from V and 5 bases from J, with 18 bases between. The full variable domain, in which reference TRBV5-4 and TRBJ2-7 provide the parts outside the CDR3, is ETGVTQSPTHLIKTRGQQVTLRCSSQSGHNTVSWYQQALGQGPQFIFQYYREEENGRGNFPPRFSGLQFPNYSSELNVNALELDDSALYLCASSSFDLGWDEQYFGPGTRLTVT.